This T cell receptor (beta chain) is drawn from a study of CD8 T cells in Susac syndrome. CD8+ and CD4+ blood T cells underwent TCR beta sequencing. Bulk CD8+ and CD4+ cells came from magnetic negative isolation; CD8+ TEMRA by FACS. The germline V gene has CDR1 SGHVS and CDR2 FQNEAQ. Trimming left V 5 bases short and J 5 bases short, with 19 bases between. This CDR3 has 15 residues. When the RNA was reverse transcribed, random hexamers were used with an input of roughly 0.5 to 1 ug. TCR beta CDR3 was amplified by immunoSEQ multiplex PCR. This amplification extended across 54 Vbeta and 13 Jbeta segments. TCRdb re-called the immunoSEQ multiplex PCR reads with MiXCR, one entry per CDR3 protein. The table lists some 400,000 distinct CDR3 sequences, more than 70% of them singletons, with approximately 0.12% in the top ten.

This TCR derives from a human donor with multiple sclerosis. This chain links TRBV7-8 with TRBJ2-7; D uncertain. The sequenced material came from CD8+ T cells from PBMCs. CDR3: CASSPGPWGTNEQYF. The CDR3, as DNA: TGTGCCAGCAGCCCTGGCCCATGGGGAACTAACGAGCAGTACTTC.